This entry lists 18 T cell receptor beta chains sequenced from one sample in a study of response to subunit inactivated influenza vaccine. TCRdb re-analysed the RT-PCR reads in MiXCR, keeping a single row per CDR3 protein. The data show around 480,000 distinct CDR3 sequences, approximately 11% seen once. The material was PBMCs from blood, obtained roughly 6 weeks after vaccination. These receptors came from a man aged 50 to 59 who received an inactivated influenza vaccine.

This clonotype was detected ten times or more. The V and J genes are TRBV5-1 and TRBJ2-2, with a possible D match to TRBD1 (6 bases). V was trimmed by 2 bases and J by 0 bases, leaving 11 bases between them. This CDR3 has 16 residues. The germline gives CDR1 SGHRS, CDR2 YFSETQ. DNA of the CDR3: TGCGCCAGCAGCTTTTCCGGGACAACGAACACCGGGGAGCTGTTTTTT. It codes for CASSFSGTTNTGELFF.

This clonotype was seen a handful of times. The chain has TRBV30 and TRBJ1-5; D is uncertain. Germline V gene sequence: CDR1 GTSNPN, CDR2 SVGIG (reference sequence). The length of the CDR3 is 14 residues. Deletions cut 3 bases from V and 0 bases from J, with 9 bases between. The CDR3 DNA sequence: TGTGCCTGGAGCCTCCATTTTAGCAATCAGCCCCAGCATTTT. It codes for CAWSLHFSNQPQHF.

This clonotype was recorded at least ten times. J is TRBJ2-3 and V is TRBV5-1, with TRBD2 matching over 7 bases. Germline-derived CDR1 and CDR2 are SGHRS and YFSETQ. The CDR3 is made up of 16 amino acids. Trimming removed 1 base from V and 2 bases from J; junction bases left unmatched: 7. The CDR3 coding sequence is TGCGCCAGCAGCTTGTTAAGCGGGAAAGCCACAGATACGCAGTATTTT. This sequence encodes CASSLLSGKATDTQYF.

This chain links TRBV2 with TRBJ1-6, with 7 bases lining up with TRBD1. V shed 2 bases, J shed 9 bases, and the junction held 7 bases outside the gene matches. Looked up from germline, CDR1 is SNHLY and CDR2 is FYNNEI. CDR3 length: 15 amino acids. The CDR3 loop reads CASSERGQITSPLHF. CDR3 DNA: TGTGCCAGCAGTGAAAGGGGGCAGATAACTTCACCCCTCCACTTT.

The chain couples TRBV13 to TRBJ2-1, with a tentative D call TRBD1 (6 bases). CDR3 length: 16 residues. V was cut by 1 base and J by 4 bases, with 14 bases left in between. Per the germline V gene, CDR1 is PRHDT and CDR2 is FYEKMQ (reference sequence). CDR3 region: CASSLALRGGYNEQFF. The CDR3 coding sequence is TGTGCCAGCAGCTTAGCTCTCAGGGGTGGGTACAATGAGCAGTTCTTC.

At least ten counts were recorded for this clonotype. CDR3 protein: CASSLKLATDTQYF. The DNA of the CDR3 is TGTGCCAGCAGTTTGAAACTAGCGACAGATACGCAGTATTTT. The V and J genes are TRBV27 and TRBJ2-3; 7 nucleotides line up with TRBD2. After removal of 3 bases from V and 3 bases from J, the junction contained 3 bases not matched to a gene. The CDR3 runs 14 residues. In germline, CDR1 is MNHEY, CDR2 SMNVEV (reference sequence).

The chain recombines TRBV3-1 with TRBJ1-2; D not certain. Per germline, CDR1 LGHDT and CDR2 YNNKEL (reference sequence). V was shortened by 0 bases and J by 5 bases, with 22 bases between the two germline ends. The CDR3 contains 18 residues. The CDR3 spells CASSQDLLSLGIGYGYTF. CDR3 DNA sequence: TGTGCCAGCAGCCAAGATCTTTTGTCCTTAGGGATTGGATATGGCTACACCTTC.

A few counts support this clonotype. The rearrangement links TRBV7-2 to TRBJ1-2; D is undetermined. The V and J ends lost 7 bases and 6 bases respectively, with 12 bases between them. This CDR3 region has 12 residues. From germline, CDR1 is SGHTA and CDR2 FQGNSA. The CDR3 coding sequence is TGTGCCAGCACCAAGCACATACATGGCTACACCTTC. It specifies CASTKHIHGYTF.

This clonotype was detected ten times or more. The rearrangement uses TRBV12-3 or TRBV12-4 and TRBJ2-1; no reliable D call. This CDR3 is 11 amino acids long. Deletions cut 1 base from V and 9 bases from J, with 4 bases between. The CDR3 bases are TGTGCCAGCAGTTTAGGGGGTGAGCAGTTCTTC. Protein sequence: CASSLGGEQFF.

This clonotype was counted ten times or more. CDR3 nucleotides: TGTGCCAGCAGACCCTACAGATACTCCTACAATGAGCAGTTCTTC. It encodes CASRPYRYSYNEQFF. The chain is built from TRBV12-3 or TRBV12-4 and TRBJ2-1; D gene uncertain. The CDR3 consists of 15 residues. Trimming took 6 bases from V and 0 from J, leaving 12 bases between them.

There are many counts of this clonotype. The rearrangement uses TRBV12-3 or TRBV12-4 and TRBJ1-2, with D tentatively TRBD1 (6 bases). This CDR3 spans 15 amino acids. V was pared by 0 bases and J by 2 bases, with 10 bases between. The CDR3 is CASSLAGGANYGYTF. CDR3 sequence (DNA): TGTGCCAGCAGTTTAGCGGGGGGCGCGAACTATGGCTACACCTTC.

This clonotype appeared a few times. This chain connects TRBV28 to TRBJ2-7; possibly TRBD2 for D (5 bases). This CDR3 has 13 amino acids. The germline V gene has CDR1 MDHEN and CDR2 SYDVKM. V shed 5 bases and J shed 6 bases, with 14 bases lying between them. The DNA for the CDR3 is TGTGCCAGCAGTGACTATCGCGTGGGCGAGCAGTACTTC. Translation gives CASSDYRVGEQYF.

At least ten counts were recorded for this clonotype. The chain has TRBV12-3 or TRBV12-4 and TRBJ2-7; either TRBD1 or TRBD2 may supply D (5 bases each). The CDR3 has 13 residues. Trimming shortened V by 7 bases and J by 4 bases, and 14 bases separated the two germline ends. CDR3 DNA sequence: TGTGCCAGCACCCCGGGACGGAAATACGAGCAGTACTTC. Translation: CASTPGRKYEQYF.

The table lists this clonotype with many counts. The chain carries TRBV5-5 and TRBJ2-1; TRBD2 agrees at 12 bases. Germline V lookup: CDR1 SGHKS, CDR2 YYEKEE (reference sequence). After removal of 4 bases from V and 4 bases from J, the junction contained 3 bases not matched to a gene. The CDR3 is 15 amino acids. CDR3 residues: CASSVGTSGYNEQFF. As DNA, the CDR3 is TGTGCCAGCAGCGTAGGGACTAGCGGGTACAATGAGCAGTTCTTC. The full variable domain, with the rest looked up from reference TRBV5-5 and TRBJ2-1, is DAGVTQSPTHLIKTRGQQVTLRCSPISGHKSVSWYQQVLGQGPQFIFQYYEKEERGRGNFPDRFSARQFPNYSSELNVNALLLGDSALYLCASSVGTSGYNEQFFGPGTRLTVL.

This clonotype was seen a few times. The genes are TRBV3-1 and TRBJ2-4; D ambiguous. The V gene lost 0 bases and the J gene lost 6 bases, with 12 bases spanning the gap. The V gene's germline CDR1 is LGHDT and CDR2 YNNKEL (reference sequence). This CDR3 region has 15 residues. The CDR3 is CASSQELRASNIQYF. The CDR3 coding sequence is TGTGCCAGCAGCCAAGAGTTACGGGCTTCAAACATTCAGTACTTC. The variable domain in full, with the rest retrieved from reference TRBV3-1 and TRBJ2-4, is DTAVSQTPKYLVTQMGNDKSIKCEQNLGHDTMYWYKQDSKKFLKIMFSYNNKELIINETVPNRFSPKSPDKAHLNLHINSLELGDSAVYFCASSQELRASNIQYFGAGTRLSVL.

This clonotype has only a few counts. The CDR3 bases are TGTGCCAGCAACATCATCAAAGGAGGGACTGAAGCTTTCTTT. Its protein product is CASNIIKGGTEAFF. The chain has TRBV6-1 and TRBJ1-1; D remains ambiguous. The CDR3 contains 14 residues. Trimming removed 7 bases at V and 5 bases at J, with 17 bases between. CDR1 is MNHNS and CDR2 is SASEGT in the germline V gene.

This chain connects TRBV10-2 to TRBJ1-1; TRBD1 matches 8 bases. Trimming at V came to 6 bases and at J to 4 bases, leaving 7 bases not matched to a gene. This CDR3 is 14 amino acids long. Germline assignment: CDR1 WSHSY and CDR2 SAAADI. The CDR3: CASSQTGARTEAFF. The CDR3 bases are TGCGCCAGCAGCCAGACAGGGGCTCGCACTGAAGCTTTCTTT.

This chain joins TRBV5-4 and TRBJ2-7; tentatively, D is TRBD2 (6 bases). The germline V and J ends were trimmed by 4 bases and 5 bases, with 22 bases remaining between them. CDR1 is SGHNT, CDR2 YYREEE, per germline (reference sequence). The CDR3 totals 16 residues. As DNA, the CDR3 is TGTGCCAGCAGCAAAGTTGGGACTCCGGGTATCGACGAGCAGTACTTC. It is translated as CASSKVGTPGIDEQYF.